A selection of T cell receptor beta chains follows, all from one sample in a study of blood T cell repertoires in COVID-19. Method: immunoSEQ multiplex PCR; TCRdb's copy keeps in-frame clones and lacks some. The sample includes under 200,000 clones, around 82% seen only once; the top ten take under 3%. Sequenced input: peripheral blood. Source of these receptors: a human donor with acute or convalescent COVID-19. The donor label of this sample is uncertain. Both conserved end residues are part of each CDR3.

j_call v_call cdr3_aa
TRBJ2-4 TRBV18 CASSPPPTSGLAKNIQYF
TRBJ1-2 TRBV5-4 CASSPGGGGPVNYGYTF
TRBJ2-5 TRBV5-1 CASSSDRGLETQYF
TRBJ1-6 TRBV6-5 CASSSPGTENSPLHF
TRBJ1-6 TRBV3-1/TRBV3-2 CASSQAGENSPLHF
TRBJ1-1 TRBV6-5 CASSYQGQPLNTEAFF
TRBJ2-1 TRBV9 CASSATGSRNNEQFF
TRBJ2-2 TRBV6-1 CASSALPGLAGDRTGELFF
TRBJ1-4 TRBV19 CASSPDREVSEKLFF
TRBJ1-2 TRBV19 CASSMGEAAYGYTF
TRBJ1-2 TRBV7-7 CASSLEGQGGYYGYTF
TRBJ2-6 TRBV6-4 CASSDRGSGANVLTF
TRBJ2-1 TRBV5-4 CASWEIYNEQFF
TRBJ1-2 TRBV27 CASIKQESVPDYGYTF
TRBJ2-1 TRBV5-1 CASSLVQGSYNEQFF
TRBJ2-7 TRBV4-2 CASSPQFDGSTYEQYF
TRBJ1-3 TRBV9 CASSVEPGPVSGNTIYF
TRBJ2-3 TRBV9 CASSGGYYTDTQYF
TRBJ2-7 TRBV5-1 CASSFQTGGEGEQYF
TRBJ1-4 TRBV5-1 CASSRVEGRGEKLFF